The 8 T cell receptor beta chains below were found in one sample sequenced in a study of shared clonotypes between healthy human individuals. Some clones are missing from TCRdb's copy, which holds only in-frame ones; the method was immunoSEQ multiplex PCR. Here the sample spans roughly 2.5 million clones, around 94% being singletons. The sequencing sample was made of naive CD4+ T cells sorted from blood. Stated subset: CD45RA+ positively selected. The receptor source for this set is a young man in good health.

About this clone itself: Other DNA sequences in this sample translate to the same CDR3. CDR3 loop: CASSLEGSNQPQHF. The DNA of the CDR3 is TGTGCCAGCAGCTTAGAAGGTAGCAATCAGCCCCAGCATTTT. The genes are TRBV7-9 and TRBJ1-5; D is unresolved. CDR1 is SEHNR, CDR2 FQNEAQ, per germline (reference sequence). Trimming took off 1 base at V and 0 bases at J, with 4 bases between the two ends. The CDR3 consists of 14 residues.

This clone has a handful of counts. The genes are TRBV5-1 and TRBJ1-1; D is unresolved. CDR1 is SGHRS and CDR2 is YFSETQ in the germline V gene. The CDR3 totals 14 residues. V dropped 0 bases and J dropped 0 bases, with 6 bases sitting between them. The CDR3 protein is CASSLALLNTEAFF. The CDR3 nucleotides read TGCGCCAGCAGCTTGGCCCTTCTGAACACTGAAGCTTTCTTT.

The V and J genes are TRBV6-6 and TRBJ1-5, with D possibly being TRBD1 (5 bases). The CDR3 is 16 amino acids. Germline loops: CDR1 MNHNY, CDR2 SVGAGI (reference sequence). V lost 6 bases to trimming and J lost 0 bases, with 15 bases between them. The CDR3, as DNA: TGTGCCAGCAGCTATTCAAGGGGCTATAGCAATCAGCCCCAGCATTTT. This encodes CASSYSRGYSNQPQHF.

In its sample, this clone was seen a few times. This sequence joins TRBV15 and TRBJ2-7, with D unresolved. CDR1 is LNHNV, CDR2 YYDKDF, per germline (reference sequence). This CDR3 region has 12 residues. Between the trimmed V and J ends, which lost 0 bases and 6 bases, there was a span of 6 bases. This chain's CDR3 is CATSRDLSEQYF. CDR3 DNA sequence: TGTGCCACCAGCAGAGATCTGTCCGAGCAGTACTTC.

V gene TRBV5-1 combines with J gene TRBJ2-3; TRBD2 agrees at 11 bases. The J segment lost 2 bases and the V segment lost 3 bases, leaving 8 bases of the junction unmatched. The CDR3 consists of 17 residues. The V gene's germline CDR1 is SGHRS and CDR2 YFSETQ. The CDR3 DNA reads TGCGCCAGCAGCTCACACTTAGCGGGGGGGTTCACAGATACGCAGTATTTT. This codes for CASSSHLAGGFTDTQYF.

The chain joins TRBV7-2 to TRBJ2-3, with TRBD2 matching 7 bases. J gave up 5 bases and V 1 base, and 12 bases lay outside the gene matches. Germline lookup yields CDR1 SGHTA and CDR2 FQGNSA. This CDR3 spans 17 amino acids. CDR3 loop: CASSLVEVGSGRDTQYF. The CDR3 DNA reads TGTGCCAGCAGCTTAGTCGAAGTTGGTAGCGGGCGAGATACGCAGTATTTT.

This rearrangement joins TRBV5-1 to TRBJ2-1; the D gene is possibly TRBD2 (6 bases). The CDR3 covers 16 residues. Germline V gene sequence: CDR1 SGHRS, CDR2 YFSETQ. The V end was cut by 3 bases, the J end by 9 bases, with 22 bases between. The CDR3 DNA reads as TGCGCCAGCAGCTCTATGGGGTCCTCACTAGCAGGTGAGCAGTTCTTC. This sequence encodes CASSSMGSSLAGEQFF.

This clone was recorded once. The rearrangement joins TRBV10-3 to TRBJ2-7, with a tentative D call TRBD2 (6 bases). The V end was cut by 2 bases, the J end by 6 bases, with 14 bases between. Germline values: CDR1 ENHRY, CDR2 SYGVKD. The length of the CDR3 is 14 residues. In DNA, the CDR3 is TGTGCCATCAGTGAGATGTCAGGGACTGGCGAGCAGTACTTC. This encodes CAISEMSGTGEQYF.